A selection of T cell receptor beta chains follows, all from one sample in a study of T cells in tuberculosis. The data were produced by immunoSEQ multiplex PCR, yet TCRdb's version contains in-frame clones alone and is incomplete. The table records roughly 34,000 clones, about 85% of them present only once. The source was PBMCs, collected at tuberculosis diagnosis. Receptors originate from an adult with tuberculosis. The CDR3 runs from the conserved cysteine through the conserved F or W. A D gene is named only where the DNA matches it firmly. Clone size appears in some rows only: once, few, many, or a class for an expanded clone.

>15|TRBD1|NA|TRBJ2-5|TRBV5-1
TGCGCCAGCAGCCCCAGACAGGGGGGAGAAGAGACCCAGTACTTC
CASSPRQGGEETQYF
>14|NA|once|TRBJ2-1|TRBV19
TGTGCCAGTAGTACACTAGGACGGGACAATGAGCAGTTCTTC
CASSTLGRDNEQFF
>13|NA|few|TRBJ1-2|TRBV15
TGTGCCACCAGCTCGCGGGGTCTGGGAGGCTACACCTTC
CATSSRGLGGYTF
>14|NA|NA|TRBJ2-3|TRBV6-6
TGTGCCAGCAGTTACTCGAAGGGGACAGATACGCAGTATTTT
CASSYSKGTDTQYF
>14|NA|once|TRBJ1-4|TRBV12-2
TGTGCAAGTCGCACACCAGAGGTTGGTGAAAAACTGTTTTTT
CASRTPEVGEKLFF
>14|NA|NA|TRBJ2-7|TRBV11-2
TGTGCCAGCAGCTTAGAGGGTCCGGGCTACGAGCAGTACTTC
CASSLEGPGYEQYF
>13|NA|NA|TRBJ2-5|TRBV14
TGTGCCAGCAGCACGGTCCGACAAGAGACCCAGTACTTC
CASSTVRQETQYF
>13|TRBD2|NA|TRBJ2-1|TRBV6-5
TGTGCCAGCAGTTACGCGTTAGCGGGTGAGCAGTTCTTC
CASSYALAGEQFF
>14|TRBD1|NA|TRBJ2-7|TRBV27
TGTGCCAGCAGTGGACAGGGTGACATCCACGAGCAGTACTTC
CASSGQGDIHEQYF
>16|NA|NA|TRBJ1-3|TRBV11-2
TGTGCCAGCAGCTTAGCTGGCGGGTTCTCTGGAAACACCATATATTTT
CASSLAGGFSGNTIYF
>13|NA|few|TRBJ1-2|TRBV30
TGTGCCTGGAGTGTAGATGGGTATAGCGGCTACACCTTC
CAWSVDGYSGYTF
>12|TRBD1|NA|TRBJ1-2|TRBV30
TGTGCCTGGACGACAGGGAGATATGGCTACACCTTC
CAWTTGRYGYTF
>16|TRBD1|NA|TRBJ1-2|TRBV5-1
TGCGCCAGCCGAACCGGGCAGGGGGCCTCTAACTATGGCTACACCTTC
CASRTGQGASNYGYTF
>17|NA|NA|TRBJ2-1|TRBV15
TGTGCCACCAGCAGAGGGGCCGAAGGCGCAGGCGACAATGAGCAGTTCTTC
CATSRGAEGAGDNEQFF
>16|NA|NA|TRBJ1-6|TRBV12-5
TGTGCTAGTGCCAAGAGGGTGGGACTCGGAAGTTCACCCCTCCACTTT
CASAKRVGLGSSPLHF
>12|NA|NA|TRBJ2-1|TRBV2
TGTGCCAGCAGTGAAGCGGCGGTCGAGCAGTTCTTC
CASSEAAVEQFF
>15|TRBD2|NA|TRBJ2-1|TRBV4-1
TGCGCCAGCGGGATTGGGCGGGGGGGCTACAATGAGCAGTTCTTC
CASGIGRGGYNEQFF
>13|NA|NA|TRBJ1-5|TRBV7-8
TGTGCCAGCAGCTTAGCGACGGGGAGGCCCCAGCATTTT
CASSLATGRPQHF
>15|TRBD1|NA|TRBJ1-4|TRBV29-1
TGCAGCGTTGAAGATCGACAGGGCTTGGGTGAAAAACTGTTTTTT
CSVEDRQGLGEKLFF
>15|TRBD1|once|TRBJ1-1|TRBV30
TGTGCCTGGACGCACAGGGGGCTCCCGAACACTGAAGCTTTCTTT
CAWTHRGLPNTEAFF
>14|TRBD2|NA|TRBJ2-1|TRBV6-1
TGTGCCAGCAGTGCTAGCGGGTTGTTCGATGAGCAGTTCTTC
CASSASGLFDEQFF
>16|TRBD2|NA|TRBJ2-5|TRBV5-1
TGCGCCAGCAGCCCCAGGGACCTAACGGGAGGGGAGACCCAGTACTTC
CASSPRDLTGGETQYF
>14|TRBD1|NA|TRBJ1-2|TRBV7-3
TGTGCCAGCAGCACCGGACAGGGGGCGGGAGGCTACACCTTC
CASSTGQGAGGYTF
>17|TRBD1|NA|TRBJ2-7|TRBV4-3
TGCGCCAGCAGCCGAGGAGTAACTCAGGGGGCGAGCTACGAGCAGTACTTC
CASSRGVTQGASYEQYF
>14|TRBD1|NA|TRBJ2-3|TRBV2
TGTGCCAGCAGGATGGACAGGGGCACAGATACGCAGTATTTT
CASRMDRGTDTQYF
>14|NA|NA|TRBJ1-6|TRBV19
TGTGCCAGTAATACTGAATCCTATAATTCACCCCTCCACTTT
CASNTESYNSPLHF
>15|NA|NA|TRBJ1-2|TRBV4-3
TGCGCCAGCAGCCAACGTCCTTGGGACTCTTATGGCTACACCTTC
CASSQRPWDSYGYTF
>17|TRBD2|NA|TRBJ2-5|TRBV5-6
TGTGCCAGCAGCATTGTCATCGCGGGAGGGCCGGGGGAGACCCAGTACTTC
CASSIVIAGGPGETQYF
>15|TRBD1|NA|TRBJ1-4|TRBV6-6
TGTGCCAGCAACCTTGACAGGGGGCGAAATGAAAAACTGTTTTTT
CASNLDRGRNEKLFF
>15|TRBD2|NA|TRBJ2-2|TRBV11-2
TGTGCCAGCATCCCTAGCGGGGGGGGCACCGGGGAGCTGTTTTTT
CASIPSGGGTGELFF
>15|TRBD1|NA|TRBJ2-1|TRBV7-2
TGTGCCAGCAGCTTCGACAGGGCCTCCTACAATGAGCAGTTCTTC
CASSFDRASYNEQFF
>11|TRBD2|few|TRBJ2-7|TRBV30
TGTGCCTGGAGTTCACTAGCGGGGAAGTACTTC
CAWSSLAGKYF
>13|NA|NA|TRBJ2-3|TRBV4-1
TGCGCCAGCAGCCGTTCTCCGGCAGATACGCAGTATTTT
CASSRSPADTQYF
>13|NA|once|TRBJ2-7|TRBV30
TGTGCCTGGAGTGTTATTGGGCCCTACGAGCAGTACTTC
CAWSVIGPYEQYF
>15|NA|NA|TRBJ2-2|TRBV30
TGTGCCTGGAGTGTAGGCCCCGGGGGCACCGGGGAGCTGTTTTTT
CAWSVGPGGTGELFF
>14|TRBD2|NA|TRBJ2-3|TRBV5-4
TGTGCCAGCAGCTTAAGACTAGCAGCAGATACGCAGTATTTT
CASSLRLAADTQYF
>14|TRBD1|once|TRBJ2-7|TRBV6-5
TGTGCCAGCACCCTGGGACAGGGGGCCTACGAGCAGTACTTC
CASTLGQGAYEQYF
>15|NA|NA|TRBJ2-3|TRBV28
TGTGCCAGCAGTTTAAATCCGGGGGTGGCAGATACGCAGTATTTT
CASSLNPGVADTQYF
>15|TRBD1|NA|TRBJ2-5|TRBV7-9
TGTGCCAGCAGCTTTGGCAGGGGGCATGTAGAGACCCAGTACTTC
CASSFGRGHVETQYF
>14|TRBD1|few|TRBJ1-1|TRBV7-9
TGTGCCAGCAGCTTGGCAGGGGGGAACACTGAAGCTTTCTTT
CASSLAGGNTEAFF
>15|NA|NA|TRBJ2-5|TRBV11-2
TGTGCCAGCAGCCCCCGCTCGGGAGAGGGAGAGACCCAGTACTTC
CASSPRSGEGETQYF
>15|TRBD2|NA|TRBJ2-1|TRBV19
TGTGCCAGTAGTGCCCCCCGGACTAGGTTAAATGAGCAGTTCTTC
CASSAPRTRLNEQFF
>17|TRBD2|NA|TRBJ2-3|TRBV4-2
TGTGCCAGCAGCCGCGGACGACTAGCGGGAAATACAGATACGCAGTATTTT
CASSRGRLAGNTDTQYF
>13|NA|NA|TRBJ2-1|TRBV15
TGTGCCACCAGCAGAGTATCCGTTAATGAGCAGTTCTTC
CATSRVSVNEQFF
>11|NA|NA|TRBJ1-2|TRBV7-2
TGTGCCAGCAGCTCGGGAACGGGCTACACCTTC
CASSSGTGYTF
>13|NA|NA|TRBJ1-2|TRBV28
TGTGCCAGCAGTTTAGCCGGGTATTATGGCTACACCTTC
CASSLAGYYGYTF
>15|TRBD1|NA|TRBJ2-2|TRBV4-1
TGCGCCAGCAGCTTGGGACAGGGCTACACCGGGGAGCTGTTTTTT
CASSLGQGYTGELFF
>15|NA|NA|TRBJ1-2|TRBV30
TGTGCCTGGACCCGAGGGGGACCCTATAACTATGGCTACACCTTC
CAWTRGGPYNYGYTF
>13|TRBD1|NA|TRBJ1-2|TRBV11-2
TGTGCCAGCAGCAACGGACAGGGGGGTGGCTACACCTTC
CASSNGQGGGYTF
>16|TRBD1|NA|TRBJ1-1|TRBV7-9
TGTGCCAGCAGCTTTCCGACAGGGCGCTTGAACACTGAAGCTTTCTTT
CASSFPTGRLNTEAFF
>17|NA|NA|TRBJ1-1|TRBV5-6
TGTGCCAGCAGCTTGGTGGCGACAGGACGTATGAACACTGAAGCTTTCTTT
CASSLVATGRMNTEAFF
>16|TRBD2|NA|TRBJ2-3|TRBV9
TGTGCCAGCAGCACGGGACTAGCGGGAGTATCAGATACGCAGTATTTT
CASSTGLAGVSDTQYF
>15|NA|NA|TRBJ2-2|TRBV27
TGTGCCAGCAGTCTTCGGAGCGGACCCCCCGGGGAGCTGTTTTTT
CASSLRSGPPGELFF
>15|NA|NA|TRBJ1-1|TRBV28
TGTGCCAGCAGTTTAAGGGGCAGGTGGGACACTGAAGCTTTCTTT
CASSLRGRWDTEAFF
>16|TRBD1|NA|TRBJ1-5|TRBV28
TGTGCCAGCAGTCCTTGGGACAGGGGACGCAATCAGCCCCAGCATTTT
CASSPWDRGRNQPQHF
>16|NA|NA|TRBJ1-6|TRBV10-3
TGTGCCATCAGTGAGCCTCGAGGACGGACAAATTCACCCCTCCACTTT
CAISEPRGRTNSPLHF
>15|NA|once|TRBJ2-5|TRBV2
TGTGCCAGCAGTCTTGAGGCCTACCAGGGGGAGACCCAGTACTTC
CASSLEAYQGETQYF
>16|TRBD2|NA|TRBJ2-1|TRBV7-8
TGTGCCAGCAGCTTAGCCGGGACTAGCGGGCGGAGTGAGCAGTTCTTC
CASSLAGTSGRSEQFF
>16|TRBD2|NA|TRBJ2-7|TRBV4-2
TGTGCCAGCAGCCAAGAGGCGGGGGGCAGCTCCTACGAGCAGTACTTC
CASSQEAGGSSYEQYF